This record covers a single T cell receptor beta chain. The antigen remains undetermined. Germline loops: CDR1 LNHDA, CDR2 SQIVND (reference sequence). V lost 7 bases and J lost 5; bases outside the gene matches: 2. This CDR3 spans 12 amino acids. These data come from a study of cytomegalovirus exposure and HLA in healthy donors. The study's findings and limits: TCR beta chain V- and J-gene trimming was linked, in a later analysis, to a missense variant in DCLRE1C. There were some V segments, including TRBV6-2 and TRBV6-3, excluded as indistinguishable. Later on, an analysis showed TCR association rates differing by HLA locus, with DRB1 the most and HLA-C the fewest. Earlier analysis yielded a pattern in which most TCR beta V segments were productive about 90% or about 30% of the time.

PCR employed 60 Vbeta and 13 Jbeta primers. Using immunoSEQ multiplex PCR, the repertoire was profiled, and TCRdb retains in-frame clones only, with some absent. The sample comprises under 200,000 clones, 75% of which are singletons, and about 7.6% rests with the top ten. The source material was PBMCs. This receptor was identified in a woman between 40 and 50 years old in good health and CMV-seropositive. The V and J genes are TRBV19 and TRBJ1-5; TRBD1 matches at 7 bases. The CDR3 sequence is CASNDRDQPQHF. The CDR3 DNA sequence: TGTGCCAGTAACGACAGGGATCAGCCCCAGCATTTT.